The clone carrying this T cell receptor beta chain was observed a few times. Its antigen is currently unknown. Per the germline V gene, CDR1 is WSHSY and CDR2 is SAAADI. This CDR3 has 16 amino acids. V was pared by 6 bases and J by 8 bases, with 14 bases of the junction left unmatched. This entry belongs to a study of T cells in Graves' hyperthyroidism and ophthalmopathy. Amplification of TCR beta CDR3 regions used RNA as the template. A set of HTBI primers served as the primers for a first-round RT-PCR of the TCR CDR3. Each CDR3 protein gets one entry after TCRdb re-called the multiplex PCR reads with MiXCR. The sample contains fewer than 500,000 distinct CDR3 sequences, around an eighth of which appear only once. Study conclusions and caveats: Ophthalmopathy stood apart from stable hyperthyroidism in a 13 V-J model.

The patients, who ranged from 18 to 65 in age, presented with newly diagnosed hyperthyroidism lasting under 2 months. Uncontrolled infection, other autoimmune disease, pregnancy or lactation excluded patients. The blood sample dates from first hyperthyroidism diagnosis, preceding any ophthalmopathy symptoms. The receptor was isolated from a man aged 25 to 45 with Graves' hyperthyroidism that later progressed to Graves' ophthalmopathy. Specimen: blood. The chain has TRBV10-2 and TRBJ2-4, with 9 bases identical to TRBD1. The CDR3 loop is CASSARTGTGLDIQYF. CDR3 DNA: TGCGCCAGCAGCGCACGGACCGGGACAGGGTTGGACATTCAGTACTTC.